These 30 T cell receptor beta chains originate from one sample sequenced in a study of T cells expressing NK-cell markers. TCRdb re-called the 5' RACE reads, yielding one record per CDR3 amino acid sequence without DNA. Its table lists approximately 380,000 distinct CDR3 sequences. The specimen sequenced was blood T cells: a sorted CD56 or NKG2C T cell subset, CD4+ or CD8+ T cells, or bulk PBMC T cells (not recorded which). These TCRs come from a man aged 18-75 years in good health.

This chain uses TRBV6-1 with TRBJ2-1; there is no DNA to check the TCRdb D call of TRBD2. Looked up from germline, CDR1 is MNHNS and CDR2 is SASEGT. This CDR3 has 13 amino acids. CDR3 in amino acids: CASMVAGAHEQFF.

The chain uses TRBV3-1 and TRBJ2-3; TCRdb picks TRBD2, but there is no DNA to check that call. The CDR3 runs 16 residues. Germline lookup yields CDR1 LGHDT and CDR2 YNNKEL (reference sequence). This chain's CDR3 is CASSLTLGGGTDTQYF.

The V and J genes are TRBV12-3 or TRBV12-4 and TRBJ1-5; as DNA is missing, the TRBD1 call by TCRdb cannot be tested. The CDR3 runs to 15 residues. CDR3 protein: CASSLRQGAVQPQHF.

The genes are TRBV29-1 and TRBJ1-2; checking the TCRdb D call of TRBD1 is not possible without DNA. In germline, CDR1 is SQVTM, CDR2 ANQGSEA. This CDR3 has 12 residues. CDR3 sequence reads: CSVEGTVGGYTF.

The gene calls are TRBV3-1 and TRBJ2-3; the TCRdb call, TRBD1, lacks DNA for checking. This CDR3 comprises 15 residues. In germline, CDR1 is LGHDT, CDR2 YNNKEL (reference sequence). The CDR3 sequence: CASSQDRGSTNTQYF.

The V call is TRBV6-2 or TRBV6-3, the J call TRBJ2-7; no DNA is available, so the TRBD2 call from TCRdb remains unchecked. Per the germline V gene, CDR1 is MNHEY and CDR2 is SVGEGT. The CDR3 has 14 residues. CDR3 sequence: CASNPWRVTYEQYF.

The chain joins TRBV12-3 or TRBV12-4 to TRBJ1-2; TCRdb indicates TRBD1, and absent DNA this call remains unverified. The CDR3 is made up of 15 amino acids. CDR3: CASSLFGTGHYGYTF.

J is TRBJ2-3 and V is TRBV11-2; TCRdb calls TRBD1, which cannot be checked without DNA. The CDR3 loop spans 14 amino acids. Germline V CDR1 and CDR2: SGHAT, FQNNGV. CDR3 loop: CASRPPGRTDTQYF.

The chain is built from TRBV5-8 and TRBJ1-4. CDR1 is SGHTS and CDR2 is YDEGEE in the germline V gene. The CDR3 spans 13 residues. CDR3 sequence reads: CASGGRRHEKLFF.

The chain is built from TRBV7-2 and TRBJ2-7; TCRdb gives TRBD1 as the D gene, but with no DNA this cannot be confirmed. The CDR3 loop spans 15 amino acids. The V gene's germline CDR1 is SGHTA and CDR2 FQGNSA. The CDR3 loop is CASSSVGAPVYEQYF.

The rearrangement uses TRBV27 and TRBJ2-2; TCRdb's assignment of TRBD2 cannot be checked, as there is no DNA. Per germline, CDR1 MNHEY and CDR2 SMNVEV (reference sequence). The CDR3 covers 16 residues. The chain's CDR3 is CASSLGPSGGPGELFF.

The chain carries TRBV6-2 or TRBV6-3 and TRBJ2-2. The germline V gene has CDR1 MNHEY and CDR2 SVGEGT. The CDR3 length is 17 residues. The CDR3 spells CASSYPSGLANTGELFF.

CDR3 sequence: CASKTGAQETQYF. The chain employs TRBV2 and TRBJ2-5; there is no DNA to check the TCRdb D call of TRBD1. The CDR3 extends over 13 amino acids. CDR1 is SNHLY and CDR2 is FYNNEI in the germline V gene.

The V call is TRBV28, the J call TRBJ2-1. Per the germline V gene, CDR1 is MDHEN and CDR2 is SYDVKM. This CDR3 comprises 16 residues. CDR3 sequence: CASSLWGSGSYNEQFF.

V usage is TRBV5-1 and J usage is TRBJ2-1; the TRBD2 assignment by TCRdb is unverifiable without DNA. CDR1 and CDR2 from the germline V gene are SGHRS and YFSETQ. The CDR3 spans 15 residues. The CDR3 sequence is CASRRGGLADNEQFF.

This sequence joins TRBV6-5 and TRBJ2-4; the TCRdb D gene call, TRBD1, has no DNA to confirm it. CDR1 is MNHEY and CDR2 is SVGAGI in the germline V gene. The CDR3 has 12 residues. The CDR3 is CASNGQGGIQYF.

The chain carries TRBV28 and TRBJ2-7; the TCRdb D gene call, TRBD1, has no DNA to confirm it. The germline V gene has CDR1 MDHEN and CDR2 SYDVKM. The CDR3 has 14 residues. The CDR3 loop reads CASRRWTGGYEQYF.

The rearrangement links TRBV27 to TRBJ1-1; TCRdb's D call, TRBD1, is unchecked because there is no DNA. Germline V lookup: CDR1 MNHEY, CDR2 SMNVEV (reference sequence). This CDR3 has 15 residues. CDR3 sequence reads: CASSLFQGSNTEAFF.

The CDR3 sequence: CASSFLSGSWGARNNEQFF. The chain uses TRBV11-2 and TRBJ2-1; TCRdb lists TRBD1, though no DNA is available to test this call. This CDR3 is built from 19 residues. The germline V gene encodes CDR1 SGHAT and CDR2 FQNNGV.

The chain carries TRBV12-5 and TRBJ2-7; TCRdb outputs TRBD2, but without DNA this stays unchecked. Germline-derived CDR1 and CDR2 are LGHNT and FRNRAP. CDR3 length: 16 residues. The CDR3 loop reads CASGLATSGATYEQYF. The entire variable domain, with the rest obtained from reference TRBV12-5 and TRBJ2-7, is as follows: DARVTQTPRHKVTEMGQEVTMRCQPILGHNTVFWYRQTMMQGLELLAYFRNRAPLDDSGMPKDRFSAEMPDATLATLKIQPSEPRDSAVYFCASGLATSGATYEQYFGPGTRLTVT.

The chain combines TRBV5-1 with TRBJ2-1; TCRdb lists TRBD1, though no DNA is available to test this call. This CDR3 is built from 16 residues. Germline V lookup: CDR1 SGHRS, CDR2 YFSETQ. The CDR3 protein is CASSLEGTEFYNEQFF.

CDR3 region: CASSLGGVGDRATEAFF. This rearrangement joins TRBV12-3 or TRBV12-4 to TRBJ1-1; TCRdb returns TRBD1, unconfirmable since there is no DNA. This CDR3 region has 17 residues.

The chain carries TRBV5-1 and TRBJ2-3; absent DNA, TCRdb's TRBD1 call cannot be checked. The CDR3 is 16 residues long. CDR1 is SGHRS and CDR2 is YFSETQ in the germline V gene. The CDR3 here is CASTFLGGFSTDTQYF.

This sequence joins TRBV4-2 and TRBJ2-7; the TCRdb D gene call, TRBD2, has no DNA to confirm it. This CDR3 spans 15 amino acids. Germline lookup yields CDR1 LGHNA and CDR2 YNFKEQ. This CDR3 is CASSLLAGPSYEQYF.

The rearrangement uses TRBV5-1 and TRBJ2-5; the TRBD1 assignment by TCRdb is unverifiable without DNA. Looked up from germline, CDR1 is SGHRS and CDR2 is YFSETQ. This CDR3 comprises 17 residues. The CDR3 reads CASSLATFRGSQETQYF.

CDR3 sequence: CASSFLAGNDYEQYF. V usage is TRBV5-1 and J usage is TRBJ2-7; without DNA, the TCRdb call of TRBD2 cannot be checked. The CDR3 has 15 residues. Germline-derived CDR1 and CDR2 are SGHRS and YFSETQ. Drawing the rest from reference TRBV5-1 and TRBJ2-7, the complete variable domain is KAGVTQTPRYLIKTRGQQVTLSCSPISGHRSVSWYQQTPGQGLQFLFEYFSETQRNKGNFPGRFSGRQFSNSRSEMNVSTLELGDSALYLCASSFLAGNDYEQYFGPGTRLTVT.

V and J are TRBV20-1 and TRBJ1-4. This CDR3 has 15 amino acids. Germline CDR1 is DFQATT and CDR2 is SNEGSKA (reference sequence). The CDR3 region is CSARARGGTYEKLFF.

The CDR3 reads CASTLAGNTGELFF. The chain is built from TRBV2 and TRBJ2-2; absent DNA, TCRdb's TRBD2 call cannot be checked. This CDR3 comprises 14 residues. CDR1 is SNHLY, CDR2 FYNNEI, per germline.

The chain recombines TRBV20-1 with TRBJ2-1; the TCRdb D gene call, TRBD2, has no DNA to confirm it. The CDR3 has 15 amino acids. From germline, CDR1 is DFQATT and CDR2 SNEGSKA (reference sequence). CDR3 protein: CSARGGSGVYNEQFF.

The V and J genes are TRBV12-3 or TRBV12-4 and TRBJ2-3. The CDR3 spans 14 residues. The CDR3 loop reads CASSSFGGTDTQYF.